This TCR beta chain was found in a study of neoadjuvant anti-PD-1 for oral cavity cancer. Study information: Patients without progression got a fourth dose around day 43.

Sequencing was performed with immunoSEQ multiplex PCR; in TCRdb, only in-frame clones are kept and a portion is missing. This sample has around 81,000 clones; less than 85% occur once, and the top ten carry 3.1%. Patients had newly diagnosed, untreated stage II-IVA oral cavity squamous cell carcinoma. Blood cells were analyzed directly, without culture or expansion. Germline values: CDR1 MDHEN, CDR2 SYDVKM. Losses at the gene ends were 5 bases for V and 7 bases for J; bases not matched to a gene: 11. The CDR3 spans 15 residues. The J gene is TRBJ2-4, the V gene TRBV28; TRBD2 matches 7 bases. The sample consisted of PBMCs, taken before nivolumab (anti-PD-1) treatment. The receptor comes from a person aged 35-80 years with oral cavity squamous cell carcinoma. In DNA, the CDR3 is TGTGCCAGCAGTCCCTCGGGGGGTCAGCTGAACATTCAGTACTTC. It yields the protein CASSPSGGQLNIQYF.